This T cell receptor beta chain was sequenced in a study of blood T cell repertoires in COVID-19. Study details: Specimens from acute and convalescent COVID-19 originated in the United States, Italy and Spain. PBMCs, B-cell-depleted T cells, or T cells were the source of the cDNA or gDNA that made up the material.

V lost 4 bases to trimming and J lost 4 bases, with 8 bases between them. The CDR3 is made up of 13 amino acids. Germline CDR1 SGHAT, CDR2 FQNNGV. In the authors' workflow: Scientists estimated how many nucleated cells there were by amplifying reference gene primers. The data were produced by immunoSEQ multiplex PCR, yet TCRdb's version contains in-frame clones alone and is incomplete. Clone size and the V and J calls come from that table; the DNA yielded D and trimming. This sample has roughly 350,000 clones, with approximately 87% found just once. The chain employs TRBV11-2 and TRBJ1-3, with D possibly matching TRBD1 (5 bases). The specimen was peripheral blood. The sequence was collected from a woman aged 45 to 65 with active or convalescent COVID-19. CDR3 nucleotides: TGTGCCAGCAGCTCCTACAGGGGAAACACCATATATTTT. Translation: CASSSYRGNTIYF.